This T cell receptor beta chain derives from a study of cytomegalovirus exposure and HLA in healthy donors. This clone appeared once. Use of 60 Vbeta and 13 Jbeta primers characterized the PCR. The repertoire was sequenced with immunoSEQ multiplex PCR; TCRdb's copy has only in-frame clones and lacks some. Of roughly 130,000 clones in the sample, approximately 70% were seen once. The sample consisted of PBMCs. The receptor was derived from a woman aged 55-75 years in good health and CMV-seropositive.

The CDR3 is CASSLVDRGHGYTF. CDR3 bases: TGTGCCAGCAGCTTGGTGGACAGGGGGCACGGCTACACCTTC. The chain uses TRBV5-4 and TRBJ1-2; 11 nucleotides align to TRBD1. This CDR3 contains 14 residues. V was pared by 0 bases and J by 8 bases, with 3 bases of the junction left unmatched. The germline CDR1 and CDR2 sequences are SGHNT and YYREEE (reference sequence).